The 18 T cell receptor beta chains listed next were all sequenced from one sample in a study of identical twins. TCRdb processed the 5' RACE reads anew with MiXCR; each CDR3 protein has one entry. Counted here are hundreds of thousands of distinct CDR3 sequences, approximately 24% occurring once; the ten biggest clones make up about 2.7%. Separately, the same data were catalogued under a study of T cells expressing NK-cell markers.

Sample: CD4+ T cells sorted from blood. These receptors all stem from a woman younger than 35 in good health.

This clonotype was seen repeatedly, ten times or more. The chain is built from TRBV10-3 and TRBJ1-2, with D hard to call. The V gene's germline CDR1 is ENHRY and CDR2 SYGVKD. The CDR3 length is 15 residues. V lost 3 bases and J 0 bases, leaving 11 bases between the germline ends. In DNA form, the CDR3 reads TGTGCCATCAGTGATCGGGCAGCAGCTAACTATGGCTACACCTTC. This codes for CAISDRAAANYGYTF.

The CDR3 region is CASNFVTGEAFF. The CDR3 DNA sequence: TGTGCCAGCAACTTCGTCACAGGTGAAGCTTTCTTT. This chain uses TRBV6-6 with TRBJ1-1; D possibly corresponds to TRBD1 (5 bases). The CDR3 loop spans 12 amino acids. Trimming pared 7 bases from V and 7 bases from J, leaving 13 bases between. The germline V gene has CDR1 MNHNY and CDR2 SVGAGI (reference sequence).

The V and J genes are TRBV20-1 and TRBJ2-5; the D call may be TRBD1 or TRBD2 (5 bases each). V shed 5 bases and J shed 4 bases, with 23 bases lying between them. Germline V CDR1 and CDR2: DFQATT, SNEGSKA (reference sequence). This CDR3 region has 16 residues. The CDR3 sequence: CSAGLLRGDSGETQYF. The CDR3 DNA is TGCAGTGCTGGGCTCCTGAGAGGGGATTCGGGAGAGACCCAGTACTTC.

The chain has TRBV10-2 and TRBJ2-3; perhaps TRBD2 as D (5 bases). Per the germline V gene, CDR1 is WSHSY and CDR2 is SAAADI. The CDR3 extends over 16 amino acids. The V end lost 4 bases, the J end lost 2 bases, and 16 bases lay between the germline ends. CDR3 residues: CASSVTGIVHTDTQYF. The CDR3 region has the DNA TGCGCCAGCAGTGTTACGGGGATCGTCCACACAGATACGCAGTATTTT.

This chain uses TRBV20-1 with TRBJ2-7; 13 bases fit TRBD2. CDR1 is DFQATT and CDR2 is SNEGSKA in the germline V gene (reference sequence). With 5 bases clipped from V and 4 bases from J, the junction kept 5 bases outside the gene matches. The CDR3 totals 14 residues. The CDR3 loop reads CSAGTSGMRYEQYF. The CDR3 DNA sequence: TGCAGTGCTGGGACTAGCGGGATGCGGTACGAGCAGTACTTC.

The chain couples TRBV20-1 to TRBJ1-2, with D possibly TRBD1 on 6 matching bases. CDR1 and CDR2 (germline): DFQATT, SNEGSKA (reference sequence). V lost 4 bases and J 5 bases, leaving 8 bases between the germline ends. CDR3 length: 11 residues. Here the CDR3 DNA reads TGCAGTGCTAAAGGACAGTATGGCTACACCTTC. Its protein is CSAKGQYGYTF.

The chain carries TRBV7-9 and TRBJ2-5; 8 bases map to TRBD1. Germline loops: CDR1 SEHNR, CDR2 FQNEAQ (reference sequence). V shed 5 bases, J shed 2 bases, and the junction held 4 bases outside the gene matches. The CDR3 runs 14 residues. CDR3 protein: CASSRGQGQETQYF. The CDR3 DNA follows: TGTGCCAGCAGCCGTGGACAGGGACAAGAGACCCAGTACTTC.

This clonotype has ten or more counts. The J gene is TRBJ2-2, the V gene TRBV27; possible D gene TRBD2, 6 bases. The germline CDR1 and CDR2 sequences are MNHEY and SMNVEV (reference sequence). V lost 4 bases and J lost 4, with 19 bases in between. The CDR3 contains 17 residues. CDR3 nucleotides: TGTGCCAGCAGTTGGGGGGTCGGGCAGGGAATCACCGGGGAGCTGTTTTTT. It translates to CASSWGVGQGITGELFF.

The rearrangement links TRBV2 to TRBJ2-5, with D possibly matching TRBD1 (6 bases). Germline CDR1 reads SNHLY; CDR2 reads FYNNEI. Trimming pared 2 bases from V and 3 bases from J, leaving 13 bases between. The CDR3 consists of 15 residues. CDR3: CASSETGLGKETQYF. CDR3 DNA: TGTGCCAGCAGTGAAACAGGGCTAGGTAAAGAGACCCAGTACTTC. The full variable domain, its missing parts supplied by reference TRBV2 and TRBJ2-5, is EPEVTQTPSHQVTQMGQEVILRCVPISNHLYFYWYRQILGQKVEFLVSFYNNEISEKSEIFDDQFSVERPDGSNFTLKIRSTKLEDSAMYFCASSETGLGKETQYFGPGTRLLVL.

The J gene is TRBJ2-7, the V gene TRBV2; D is perhaps TRBD2 (7 bases). Germline V CDR1 and CDR2: SNHLY, FYNNEI. CDR3 length equals 15 residues. Trimming left V 9 bases short and J 1 base short, with 19 bases between. CDR3 bases: TGTGCCAGTCAAGAAGGGGGGGCTCAGTCCTACGAGCAGTACTTC. Encoded protein: CASQEGGAQSYEQYF.

This clonotype was seen a few times. The V call is TRBV5-1, the J call TRBJ1-4; no clear D. This CDR3 is built from 15 residues. Germline CDR1 SGHRS, CDR2 YFSETQ. Trimming shortened V by 0 bases and J by 3 bases, and 9 bases separated the two germline ends. This chain's CDR3 is CASSLDRPSNEKLFF. CDR3 in DNA: TGCGCCAGCAGCTTGGATCGACCCTCTAATGAAAAACTGTTTTTT.

In its sample, this clonotype was seen many times. The J gene is TRBJ2-5, the V gene TRBV5-1; 7 bases match TRBD1. This CDR3 is built from 16 residues. The junction had 11 bases not matched to a gene; V was cut back by 5 bases and J by 1 base. The germline CDR1 and CDR2 sequences are SGHRS and YFSETQ. The CDR3 protein is CASRPGAGTVQETQYF. The CDR3, as DNA: TGCGCCAGCAGACCTGGGGCCGGGACAGTCCAAGAGACCCAGTACTTC.

This clonotype was found a few times. The chain is built from TRBV20-1 and TRBJ2-1, with D tentatively TRBD1 or TRBD2 (6 bases each). The CDR3 is made up of 14 amino acids. With 1 base removed from V and 10 bases from J, the gap between germline ends came to 17 bases. Germline CDR1 is DFQATT and CDR2 is SNEGSKA (reference sequence). Here the CDR3 reads CSARGEGAGGEQFF. CDR3 DNA sequence: TGCAGTGCTAGAGGAGAGGGAGCCGGGGGCGAGCAGTTCTTC.

This clonotype has only a few counts. CDR3 protein: CSVALLVTDTQYF. The CDR3 nucleotides are TGCAGCGTTGCCCTACTAGTCACAGATACGCAGTATTTT. This chain connects TRBV29-1 to TRBJ2-3; a possible D gene is TRBD2 (5 bases). In germline, CDR1 is SQVTM, CDR2 ANQGSEA. V was cut by 4 bases and J by 2 bases, with 10 bases left in between. The CDR3 runs 13 residues.

This clonotype turned up a few times. The chain is built from TRBV20-1 and TRBJ2-7, with D hard to call. This CDR3 has 13 amino acids. The germline CDR1 and CDR2 sequences are DFQATT and SNEGSKA (reference sequence). V lost 2 bases and J 0 bases, leaving 8 bases between the germline ends. The CDR3 sequence: CSARPINSYEQYF. The CDR3 DNA is TGCAGTGCTAGACCCATCAACTCCTACGAGCAGTACTTC.

The chain uses TRBV10-3 and TRBJ2-7; tentative D call: TRBD1 (5 bases). CDR1 is ENHRY, CDR2 SYGVKD, per germline. The CDR3 length is 14 residues. V was pared by 4 bases and J by 3 bases, with 13 bases between. CDR3 coding DNA: TGTGCCATCAGTGGGTTAGGGGAAGGCTACGAGCAGTACTTC. Translated: CAISGLGEGYEQYF.

There are a few counts of this clonotype. The chain couples TRBV12-3 or TRBV12-4 to TRBJ2-5; TRBD2 matches at 8 bases. The CDR3 is 13 residues long. The V and J ends lost 5 bases and 4 bases, in that order; junction bases with no gene match: 3. The CDR3 is CASSDLAGETQYF. CDR3 nucleotide sequence: TGTGCCAGCAGTGACCTAGCGGGAGAGACCCAGTACTTC.

The V call is TRBV11-3, the J call TRBJ1-1; perhaps TRBD1 as D (6 bases). Germline CDR1 SGHNT, CDR2 YENEEA. This CDR3 has 12 residues. Trimming shortened V by 3 bases and J by 7 bases, and 9 bases separated the two germline ends. The CDR3 DNA reads TGTGCCAGCAGCTTTGGGGGCGGTGAAGCTTTCTTT. This encodes CASSFGGGEAFF.